The rows below give T cell receptor beta chains drawn from one sample of a study of cytotoxic CD8 clonotypes in ibrutinib-treated CLL. The table came from immunoSEQ multiplex PCR; TCRdb's copy has only in-frame clones and leaves some out. The table shows approximately 130,000 clones, with under 90% occurring only once. The sequencing used PBMCs, collected after 24 months of ibrutinib treatment. The receptor set was obtained from a human donor with chronic lymphocytic leukemia. Both conserved end residues are part of each CDR3. The D gene is left open where the match is weak. Some rows mark clone size as missing; the rest say once, few, many or name a class of expanded clone.

TRBD1	TRBV25-1	.	TRBJ2-6	TGTGCCAGCAGTTCTGACAGGGTGGAGGCTGGGGCCAACGTCCTGACTTTC	CASSSDRVEAGANVLTF
.	TRBV7-9	.	TRBJ1-6	TGTGCCAGCAGCTTAGATACAGGGTTGGAATCACCCCTCCACTTT	CASSLDTGLESPLHF
TRBD1	TRBV10-3	few	TRBJ2-1	TGTGCCACTCGACCCGGACAGGGATGGGTCAGTGAGCAGTTCTTC	CATRPGQGWVSEQFF
.	TRBV2	.	TRBJ2-7	TGTGCCAGCAGTTGGGTACAAGCGGGCGAGCAGTACTTC	CASSWVQAGEQYF
.	TRBV10-3	.	TRBJ1-5	TGTGCCATCAGTGAGTCTCGGCCCCAGCATTTT	CAISESRPQHF
TRBD1	TRBV6-5	.	TRBJ1-6	TGTGCCAGCAGCCGGCCGGGACAGCCCCTCCACTTT	CASSRPGQPLHF
TRBD1	TRBV19	.	TRBJ1-1	TGTGCCAGTAGTACCGGGACAGGGGGCACTGAAGCTTTCTTT	CASSTGTGGTEAFF
.	TRBV6-5	.	TRBJ2-7	TGTGCCAGCAGCTCAGGACAACGCTACGAGCAGTACTTC	CASSSGQRYEQYF
TRBD1	TRBV2	once	TRBJ1-5	TGTGCCAGCAGCGAGGGACAGTTTAATCAGCCCCAGCATTTT	CASSEGQFNQPQHF
.	TRBV5-1	.	TRBJ1-1	TGCGCCAGCAGCCCCCTGACAGCCGGTACAGCTTTCTTT	CASSPLTAGTAFF
.	TRBV2	.	TRBJ1-1	TGTGCCAGCAGTGAGGGTCAGCGGACTGAAGCTTTCTTT	CASSEGQRTEAFF
TRBD1	TRBV28	.	TRBJ1-5	TGTGCCAGCAGTTTATTCGGACAGGGCAATCAGCCCCAGCATTTT	CASSLFGQGNQPQHF
TRBD1	TRBV7-6	.	TRBJ2-7	TGTGCCAGCACCCCCGGGACAGCCAGCTCCTACGAGCAGTACTTC	CASTPGTASSYEQYF
.	TRBV5-1	.	TRBJ2-5	TGCGCCAGCAGCTTAGGTCCGGGACGGGACCAAGAGACCCAGTACTTC	CASSLGPGRDQETQYF
TRBD1	TRBV14	few	TRBJ1-6	TGTGCCAGCACGCAGACAGGGGGCTTGACACCCCTCCACTTT	CASTQTGGLTPLHF